What follows describes a single TCR beta chain. On sorted subsets, replicate PCRs used 200 ng DNA, or tens of thousands of T cell genomes. This table comes from immunoSEQ multiplex PCR, and its TCRdb copy is limited to in-frame clones, with some not included. Of 980,000 or so clones detected, around 80% appear once; the ten largest clones hold over 1.3%. The CDR3 runs 15 residues. Germline values: CDR1 MGHRA, CDR2 YSYEKL. V lost 4 bases and J lost 6; bases outside the gene matches: 10. This record belongs to a study of shared clonotypes between healthy human individuals. The chain links TRBV4-1 to TRBJ2-7, with TRBD2 identical over 9 bases. Sequenced input: memory CD4+ T cells sorted from blood. Subset here: CD45RA-negative fraction. This receptor was obtained from a man aged 18 to 30 in good health. CDR3: CASSRDSGGSGEQYF. The CDR3 nucleotides are TGCGCCAGCAGCCGGGATAGCGGGGGTTCCGGCGAGCAGTACTTC.